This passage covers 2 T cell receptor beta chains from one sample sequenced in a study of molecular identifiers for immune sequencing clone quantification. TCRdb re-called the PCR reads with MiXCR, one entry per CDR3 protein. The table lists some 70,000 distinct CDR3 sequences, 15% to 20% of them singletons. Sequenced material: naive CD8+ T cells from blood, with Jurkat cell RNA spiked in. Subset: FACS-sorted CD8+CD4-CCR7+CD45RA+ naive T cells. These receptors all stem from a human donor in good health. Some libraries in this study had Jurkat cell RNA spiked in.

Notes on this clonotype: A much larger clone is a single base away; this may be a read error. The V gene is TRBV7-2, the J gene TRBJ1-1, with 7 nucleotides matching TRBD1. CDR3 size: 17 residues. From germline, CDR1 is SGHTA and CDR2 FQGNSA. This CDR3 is CASSFLAGSEGGTEALF. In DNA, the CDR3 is TGTGCCAGCAGCTTCCTTGCAGGGAGCGAAGGGGGCACTGAAGCTCTCTTT.

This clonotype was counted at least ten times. CDR3 region: CASSLWGRPEYGYTF. CDR3 sequence (DNA): TGTGCCAGCAGTTTATGGGGCAGACCTGAGTATGGCTACACCTTC. The chain is built from TRBV27 and TRBJ1-2, with D possibly being TRBD1 (5 bases). V lost 1 base and J 5 bases, leaving 14 bases between the germline ends. Per the germline V gene, CDR1 is MNHEY and CDR2 is SMNVEV (reference sequence). The length of the CDR3 is 15 residues.